This passage covers 29 T cell receptor beta chains from one sample sequenced in a study of T cells in Graves' hyperthyroidism and ophthalmopathy. Amplified TCR beta CDR3 regions derived from RNA transcripts. First-round RT-PCR of the TCR CDR3 relied on the HTBI primer set. TCRdb passed the multiplex PCR reads through MiXCR, listing each CDR3 protein once. This sample has around 600,000 distinct CDR3 sequences, with 13% to 15% found just once. Sequenced: blood. The receptors derive from a woman aged 18-29 years with Graves' ophthalmopathy.

The rearrangement links TRBV19 to TRBJ1-1, with TRBD1 matching 7 bases. The CDR3 extends over 13 amino acids. Germline values: CDR1 LNHDA, CDR2 SQIVND (reference sequence). With V trimmed by 5 bases and J by 11 bases, 11 bases remained unmatched. The CDR3 region is CASSVGQVMEAFF. As DNA, the CDR3 is TGTGCCAGTAGTGTCGGACAGGTCATGGAGGCTTTCTTT.

This clonotype has ten or more counts. The V call is TRBV12-3 or TRBV12-4, the J call TRBJ1-2, with unresolved D. CDR3 length: 13 residues. The V gene lost 0 bases and the J gene lost 7 bases, with 9 bases spanning the gap. In DNA form, the CDR3 reads TGTGCCAGCAGTTTAGCGCCGGGGATTGGCTACACCTTC. Protein: CASSLAPGIGYTF.

This clonotype was found many times. This sequence joins TRBV6-2 or TRBV6-3 and TRBJ2-7; D gene ambiguous. This CDR3 is built from 15 residues. Per germline, CDR1 MNHEY and CDR2 SVGEGT. The germline V and J ends were trimmed by 3 bases and 0 bases, with 12 bases remaining between them. This CDR3 is CASSYGIVNSYEQYF. The CDR3 nucleotides are TGTGCCAGCAGTTATGGGATCGTAAACTCCTACGAGCAGTACTTC.

This clonotype was observed a few times. The J gene is TRBJ1-2, the V gene TRBV4-3; unclear D gene. Germline values: CDR1 LGHNA, CDR2 YSLEER. V dropped 1 base and J dropped 6 bases, with 15 bases sitting between them. There are 15 residues in the CDR3. The CDR3 region is CASSQGTGELHGYTF. The CDR3 DNA is TGCGCCAGCAGCCAAGGAACCGGGGAACTTCATGGCTACACCTTC.

The chain joins TRBV11-3 to TRBJ2-7; D is possibly TRBD2 (6 bases). The length of the CDR3 is 15 residues. Looked up from germline, CDR1 is SGHNT and CDR2 is YENEEA. The V end was cut by 1 base, the J end by 5 bases, with 15 bases between. Here the CDR3 reads CASSLVWGERDEQYF. As DNA, the CDR3 is TGTGCCAGCAGCTTAGTTTGGGGGGAACGCGACGAGCAGTACTTC.

The chain employs TRBV12-3 or TRBV12-4 and TRBJ2-7, with 7 bases matching TRBD1. CDR3 size: 14 residues. V gave up 4 bases and J gave up 3 bases; unmatched junction bases: 6. CDR3 in DNA: TGTGCCAGCAGTTCTTTACGGACAGGCTACGAGCAGTACTTC. It encodes CASSSLRTGYEQYF.

This clonotype was recorded at least ten times. V is TRBV4-2 and J is TRBJ2-3, with D tentatively TRBD1 (6 bases). The CDR3 consists of 13 residues. The V gene's germline CDR1 is LGHNA and CDR2 YNFKEQ. V was pared by 4 bases and J by 4 bases, with 9 bases between. This CDR3 is CASSRNRADTQYF. CDR3 in DNA: TGTGCCAGCAGCCGTAACAGGGCAGATACGCAGTATTTT.

DNA of the CDR3: TGCAGTGCTAGCCGAGGACCTCATGGAAACACCATATATTTT. Its protein is CSASRGPHGNTIYF. This rearrangement joins TRBV20-1 to TRBJ1-3; D ambiguous. Trimming took 3 bases from V and 3 from J, leaving 12 bases between them. CDR1 DFQATT and CDR2 SNEGSKA come from the germline V gene (reference sequence). The CDR3 has 14 amino acids.

This clonotype has ten or more counts. V is TRBV7-9 and J is TRBJ1-1; no firm D call. Germline V gene data show CDR1 as SEHNR and CDR2 as FQNEAQ (reference sequence). V was cut by 6 bases and J by 1 base, with 9 bases left in between. The CDR3 runs to 13 residues. The CDR3 loop is CASRQRWNTEAFF. The CDR3 nucleotides read TGTGCCAGCAGGCAAAGATGGAACACTGAAGCTTTCTTT.

Ten or more counts support this clonotype. The chain is built from TRBV27 and TRBJ2-1, with D perhaps matching TRBD2 (6 bases). Germline CDR1 and CDR2: MNHEY and SMNVEV (reference sequence). This CDR3 region has 14 residues. Trimming took 6 bases from V and 7 from J, leaving 16 bases between them. The CDR3 protein is CASSDTGLTNEQFF. DNA for the CDR3: TGTGCCAGCAGCGATACGGGACTGACTAATGAGCAGTTCTTC.

This clonotype was seen repeatedly, ten times or more. The chain's CDR3 is CASSRDRVYGYTF. DNA for the CDR3: TGTGCCAGCTCAAGGGACAGGGTCTATGGCTACACCTTC. The chain recombines TRBV18 with TRBJ1-2; 9 nucleotides line up with TRBD1. The length of the CDR3 is 13 residues. Per germline, CDR1 KGHSH and CDR2 LQKENI. V lost 5 bases to trimming and J lost 4 bases; unmatched junction nucleotides: 2.

The gene calls are TRBV20-1 and TRBJ1-5; 7 bases line up with TRBD1. CDR3 size: 13 residues. CDR1 and CDR2 (germline): DFQATT, SNEGSKA (reference sequence). V lost 6 bases, J lost 5 bases, and 7 bases stayed unmatched. The CDR3 DNA sequence: TGCAGTGCAACTGGGACAGCGGATCAGCCCCAGCATTTT. Its protein is CSATGTADQPQHF.

The V gene is TRBV18, the J gene TRBJ2-5; no clear D gene. The length of the CDR3 is 13 residues. Per the germline V gene, CDR1 is KGHSH and CDR2 is LQKENI. Trimming removed 3 bases from V and 3 bases from J, with 8 bases in between. CDR3 region: CASSPSQEETQYF. CDR3 in DNA: TGTGCCAGCTCACCGAGTCAGGAAGAGACCCAGTACTTC. The entire variable domain, with the rest obtained from reference TRBV18 and TRBJ2-5, is as follows: NAGVMQNPRHLVRRRGQEARLRCSPMKGHSHVYWYRQLPEEGLKFMVYLQKENIIDESGMPKERFSAEFPKEGPSILRIQQVVRGDSAAYFCASSPSQEETQYFGPGTRLLVL.

In its sample, this clonotype was seen many times. The chain combines TRBV6-1 with TRBJ2-1; D might be TRBD1 or TRBD2, each matching 6 bases. In germline, CDR1 is MNHNS, CDR2 SASEGT. CDR3 length: 13 residues. V was clipped by 8 bases and J by 5 bases, with 13 bases between them. The CDR3 is CASAGGIHNEQFF. Written as DNA, the CDR3 is TGTGCCAGCGCCGGGGGCATCCACAATGAGCAGTTCTTC.

This clonotype was detected once. V usage is TRBV4-1 and J usage is TRBJ1-5; 10 bases are shared with TRBD1. CDR3 length equals 17 residues. V gave up 0 bases and J gave up 6 bases; unmatched junction bases: 8. Germline V gene data show CDR1 as MGHRA and CDR2 as YSYEKL. CDR3 DNA sequence: TGCGCCAGCAGCCAAGATCCCGGACAGGGGGGATCTCAGCCCCAGCATTTT. This sequence encodes CASSQDPGQGGSQPQHF.

This clonotype was detected many times. CDR3 in DNA: TGTGCCAGCAGCCGCCCCCCGGAAACTAATGAAAAACTGTTTTTT. Residues: CASSRPPETNEKLFF. This sequence joins TRBV7-2 and TRBJ1-4, with D hard to call. Germline loops: CDR1 SGHTA, CDR2 FQGNSA. This CDR3 is 15 amino acids long. V was shortened by 5 bases and J by 1 base, with 11 bases between the two germline ends.

This clonotype was seen ten or more times. This chain uses TRBV20-1 with TRBJ1-4, with D tentatively TRBD1 (6 bases). Per germline, CDR1 DFQATT and CDR2 SNEGSKA (reference sequence). The CDR3 extends over 15 amino acids. Trimming took off 4 bases at V and 3 bases at J, with 15 bases between the two ends. The CDR3 DNA follows: TGCAGTGCTACCCACCCGGGACAAGCTAATGAAAAACTGTTTTTT. Its translation is CSATHPGQANEKLFF.

This clonotype has a count of ten or more. J is TRBJ1-5 and V is TRBV15; no firm D call. The V gene lost 0 bases and the J gene lost 7 bases, with 10 bases spanning the gap. The CDR3 has 14 amino acids. Germline values: CDR1 LNHNV, CDR2 YYDKDF (reference sequence). CDR3 residues: CATSRDRVQQPQHF. In nucleotides, the CDR3 is TGTGCCACCAGCAGAGACAGAGTGCAACAGCCCCAGCATTTT.

On this clonotype itself: At one of its ends the junction is not consistent with the germline gene, which may arise from a read error. The rearrangement uses TRBV7-9 and TRBJ2-7; TRBD2 matches 11 bases. Germline-derived CDR1 and CDR2 are SEHNR and FQNEAQ (reference sequence). The CDR3 length is 18 residues. The CDR3 DNA reads TGCGCCAGCAGCCAAGCCGGACTAGCGGGTCCCCGGGCCTACGAGCAGTACTTC. Residues: CASSQAGLAGPRAYEQYF.

This clonotype was seen repeatedly, ten times or more. The chain has TRBV4-2 and TRBJ2-1, with 10 bases that match TRBD2. CDR1 is LGHNA and CDR2 is YNFKEQ in the germline V gene. The V and J ends lost 0 bases and 5 bases, in that order; junction bases with no gene match: 4. The CDR3 loop spans 16 amino acids. In DNA, the CDR3 is TGTGCCAGCAGCCAAGAGGGACTAGCGCACAACAATGAGCAGTTCTTC. Translation gives CASSQEGLAHNNEQFF.

This clonotype occurred many times. V and J are TRBV12-3 or TRBV12-4 and TRBJ1-5, with TRBD1 matching 10 bases. This CDR3 is 16 amino acids long. The V gene end was trimmed by 4 bases and the J gene end by 12 bases; junction bases not matched to a gene: 15. CDR3 in amino acids: CASSSNRRDRGLRQHF. DNA of the CDR3: TGTGCCAGCAGTTCCAACCGCCGGGACAGGGGACTCCGCCAGCATTTT.

This chain uses TRBV12-3 or TRBV12-4 with TRBJ2-2, with 9 bases matching TRBD1. This CDR3 comprises 17 residues. J was trimmed by 2 bases and V by 5 bases; bases with no gene match: 9. CDR3 nucleotide sequence: TGTGCCAGCAGTCCACCGGACAGGGGCAGAAACACCGGGGAGCTGTTTTTT. This encodes CASSPPDRGRNTGELFF.

This clonotype was picked up many times. The chain employs TRBV10-3 and TRBJ2-7; TRBD2 aligns across 14 bases. The germline V gene has CDR1 ENHRY and CDR2 SYGVKD. The V segment lost 2 bases and the J segment 9 bases; nucleotides outside the gene matches: 9. The CDR3 is 16 amino acids. This CDR3 reads CAISEGTSGRLRAQYF. As DNA, the CDR3 is TGTGCCATCAGTGAGGGGACTAGCGGGAGACTACGGGCGCAGTACTTC.

This clonotype occurred many times. The chain recombines TRBV5-1 with TRBJ2-3; possibly TRBD2 for D (6 bases). V dropped 2 bases and J dropped 3 bases, with 19 bases sitting between them. Germline V gene data show CDR1 as SGHRS and CDR2 as YFSETQ. This CDR3 is built from 17 residues. CDR3 DNA sequence: TGCGCCAGCAGCTTTTCCCTAGCCCCGGGGGTAACAGATACGCAGTATTTT. It translates to CASSFSLAPGVTDTQYF.

The chain combines TRBV19 with TRBJ2-1; 9 nucleotides match TRBD1. After removal of 5 bases from V and 2 bases from J, the junction contained 7 bases not matched to a gene. Germline CDR1 and CDR2: LNHDA and SQIVND (reference sequence). This CDR3 comprises 16 residues. The CDR3 nucleotides read TGTGCCAGTAGTTGGTCCGGGACAGGGACCTACAATGAGCAGTTCTTC. It specifies CASSWSGTGTYNEQFF.

This chain joins TRBV6-5 and TRBJ2-7; TRBD2 might be the D (5 bases). This CDR3 contains 18 residues. The germline V gene has CDR1 MNHEY and CDR2 SVGAGI. V lost 2 bases and J 7 bases, leaving 27 bases between the germline ends. CDR3 nucleotide sequence: TGTGCCAGCAGTTACCCCTCCGGGGTTGGAGCTTCCCTAAGGGAGCAGTACTTC. Translation: CASSYPSGVGASLREQYF.

This clonotype was seen a handful of times. The CDR3 is CASTLQRGRGSTEAFF. The CDR3 coding sequence is TGTGCCAGTACCCTACAGAGGGGGCGCGGAAGTACTGAAGCTTTCTTT. This chain uses TRBV19 with TRBJ1-1, with 7 positions matching TRBD1. CDR3 length equals 16 residues. Trimming at V came to 7 bases and at J to 5 bases, leaving 16 bases not matched to a gene. Germline assignment: CDR1 LNHDA and CDR2 SQIVND (reference sequence).

CDR3 bases: TGTGCCAGCAGCTCCGGACCTGGGGACCCAGGAAGCATTCAGTACTTC. The encoded protein is CASSSGPGDPGSIQYF. The chain employs TRBV7-9 and TRBJ2-4, with D perhaps being TRBD1 or TRBD2 (5 bases each). Germline V gene lookup returns CDR1 SEHNR and CDR2 FQNEAQ (reference sequence). This CDR3 is 16 amino acids long. The germline V and J ends were trimmed by 4 bases and 9 bases, with 22 bases remaining between them.

This clonotype was counted at least ten times. The V gene is TRBV6-2 or TRBV6-3, the J gene TRBJ2-1; the D gene is possibly TRBD1 (5 bases). Germline CDR1 reads MNHEY; CDR2 reads SVGEGT. V was pared by 6 bases and J by 2 bases, with 14 bases between. The CDR3 contains 15 residues. CDR3 bases: TGTGCCAGCAGCCATAGGCAGGGTCCCTACAATGAGCAGTTCTTC. This sequence encodes CASSHRQGPYNEQFF.